The clone carrying this T cell receptor beta chain has more than one count but fewer than ten. Its antigen is currently unknown. The CDR3 covers 14 residues. CDR1 MGHRA and CDR2 YSYEKL come from the germline V gene. The V end was cut by 0 bases, the J end by 17 bases, with 17 bases between. Alongside a J-beta primer mix, a sample-barcoded 5' primer served in a second PCR lasting roughly 7 to 11 cycles. Every cDNA was tagged by a template-switch adaptor with 12 random nucleotides. TCRdb reprocessed the 5' RACE reads with MiXCR, giving one entry per CDR3 protein. The sample includes 650,000 to 1,000,000 distinct CDR3 sequences, around 36% of them seen just once. This entry belongs to a study of blood T cells in healthy people across ages. Notes on the study in general: The CMV status of each donor remained undetermined, and this could have confounded shifts in expanded clonotypes. Measured against age, TCR beta diversity per million T cells decreased in a roughly linear manner.

The chain links TRBV4-1 to TRBJ1-6; D is undetermined. This clonotype originated in a man between 18 and 29 years old in good health. The sequenced material came from blood. CDR3 bases: TGCGCCAGCAGCCAAGAGATCTCGCTACGTTATGTCCACTTT. It yields the protein CASSQEISLRYVHF.